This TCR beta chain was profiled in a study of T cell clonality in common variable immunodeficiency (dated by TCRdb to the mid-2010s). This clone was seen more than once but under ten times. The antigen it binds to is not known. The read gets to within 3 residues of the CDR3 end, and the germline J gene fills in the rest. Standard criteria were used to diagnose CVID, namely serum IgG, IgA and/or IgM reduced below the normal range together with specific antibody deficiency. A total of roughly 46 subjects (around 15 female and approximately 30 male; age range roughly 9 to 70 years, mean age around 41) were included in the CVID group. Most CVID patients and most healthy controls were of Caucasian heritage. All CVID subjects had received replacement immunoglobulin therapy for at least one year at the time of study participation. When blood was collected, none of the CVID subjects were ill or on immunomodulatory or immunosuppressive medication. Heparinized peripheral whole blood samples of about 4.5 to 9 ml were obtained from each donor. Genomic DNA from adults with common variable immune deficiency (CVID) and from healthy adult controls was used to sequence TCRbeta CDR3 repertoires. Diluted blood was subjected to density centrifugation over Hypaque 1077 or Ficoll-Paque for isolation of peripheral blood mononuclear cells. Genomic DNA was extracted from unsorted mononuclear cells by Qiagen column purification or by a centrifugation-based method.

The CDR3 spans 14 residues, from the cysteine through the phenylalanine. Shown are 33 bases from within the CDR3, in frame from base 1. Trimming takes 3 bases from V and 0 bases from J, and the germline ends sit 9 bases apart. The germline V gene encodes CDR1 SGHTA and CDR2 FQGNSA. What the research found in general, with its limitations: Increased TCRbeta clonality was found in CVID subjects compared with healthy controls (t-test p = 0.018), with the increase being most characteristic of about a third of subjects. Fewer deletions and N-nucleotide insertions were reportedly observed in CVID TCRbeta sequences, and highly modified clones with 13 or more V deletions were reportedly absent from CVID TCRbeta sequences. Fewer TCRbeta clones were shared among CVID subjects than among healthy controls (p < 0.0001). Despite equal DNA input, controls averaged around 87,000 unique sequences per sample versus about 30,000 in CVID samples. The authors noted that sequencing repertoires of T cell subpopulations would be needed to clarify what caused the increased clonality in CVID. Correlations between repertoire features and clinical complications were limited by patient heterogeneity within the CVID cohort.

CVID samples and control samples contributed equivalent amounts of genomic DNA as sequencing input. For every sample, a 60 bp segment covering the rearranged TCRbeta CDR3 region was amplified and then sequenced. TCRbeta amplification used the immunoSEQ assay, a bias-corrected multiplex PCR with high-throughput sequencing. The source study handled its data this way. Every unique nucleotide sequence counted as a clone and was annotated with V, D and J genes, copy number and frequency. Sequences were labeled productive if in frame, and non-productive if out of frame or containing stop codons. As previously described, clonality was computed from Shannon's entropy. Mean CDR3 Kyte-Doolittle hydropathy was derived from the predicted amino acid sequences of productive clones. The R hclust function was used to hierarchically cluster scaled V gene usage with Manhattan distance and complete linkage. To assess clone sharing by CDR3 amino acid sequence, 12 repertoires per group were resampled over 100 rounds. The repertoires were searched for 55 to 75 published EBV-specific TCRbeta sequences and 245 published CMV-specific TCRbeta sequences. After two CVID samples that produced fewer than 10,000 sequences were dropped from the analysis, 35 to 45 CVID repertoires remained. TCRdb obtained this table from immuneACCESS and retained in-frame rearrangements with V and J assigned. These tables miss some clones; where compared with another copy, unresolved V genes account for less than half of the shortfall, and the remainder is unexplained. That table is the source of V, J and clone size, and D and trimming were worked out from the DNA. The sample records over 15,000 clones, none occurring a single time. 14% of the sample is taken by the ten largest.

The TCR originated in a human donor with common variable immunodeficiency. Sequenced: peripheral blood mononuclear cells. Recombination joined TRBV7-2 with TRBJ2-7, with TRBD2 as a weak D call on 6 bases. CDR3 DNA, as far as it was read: TGTGCCAGCAGCTTGGGGGGAGCCTCCTACGAG. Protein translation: CASSLGGASYE. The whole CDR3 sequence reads CASSLGGASYEQYF. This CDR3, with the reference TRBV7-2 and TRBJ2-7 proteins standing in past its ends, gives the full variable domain GAGVSQSPSNKVTEKGKDVELRCDPISGHTALYWYRQSLGQGLEFLIYFQGNSAPDKSGLPSDRFSAERTGGSVSTLTIQRTQQEDSAVYLCASSLGGASYEQYFGPGTRLTVT.